This T cell receptor beta chain stems from a study of shared clonotypes between healthy human individuals. The wider study: The people who gave samples were a couple of women and a few men aged 18 to 49.

Turning to this clone: Its antigen is not known.

Terminally differentiated effector memory CD45RA+ cells were left out of the naive CD8 fraction, which was CD45RO-negative and positively selected for CCR7. Among the donors, all were Caucasian adults who lived in Nashville, Tennessee. Trimming took off 2 bases at V and 3 bases at J, with 11 bases between the two ends. The germline V gene has CDR1 SQVTM and CDR2 ANQGSEA. The CDR3 sequence is 13 residues long. Measured with immunoSEQ multiplex PCR; TCRdb has only the in-frame clones, and not every one. The table includes roughly 1,800,000 clones, about 95% detected once. Study conclusions and caveats: The authors sampled blood alone, and tissue repertoires likely differ. A few donors showed sharing of roughly 5% of naive CD4 clonotypes.

This clonotype was obtained from a man between 18 and 29 years old in good health. The material sequenced was naive CD8+ T cells sorted from blood. The chain joins TRBV29-1 to TRBJ2-7, with D possibly matching TRBD1 (5 bases). CDR3 DNA: TGCAGCGTTGAAACAGGAGTTAACTACGAGCAGTACTTC. Translation: CSVETGVNYEQYF.